This is a list of T cell receptor beta chains from one sample in a study of siplizumab effects on memory and regulatory T cells. The repertoire was sequenced with immunoSEQ multiplex PCR; TCRdb's copy has only in-frame clones and lacks some. The sample carries more than 95,000 clones, 93% recorded once. What was sequenced was Tregs sorted from blood. The receptors here all came from a human donor in good health. Each CDR3 is given with its conserved first and last residue. Fields, in order: V gene, J gene, clone size, D gene, CDR3 length, CDR3 protein, CDR3 DNA. The D gene is left open where the match is weak. Only part of the rows carry a size: once, few, many, or a class if the clone is expanded.

V: TRBV27
J: TRBJ2-1
size: -
D: -
length: 14
CDR3: CASRRENPYNEQFF
DNA: TGTGCCAGCAGGCGCGAAAACCCCTACAATGAGCAGTTCTTC

V: TRBV29-1
J: TRBJ2-6
size: -
D: -
length: 14
CDR3: CSVAGGSGANVLTF
DNA: TGCAGCGTGGCCGGGGGCTCTGGGGCCAACGTCCTGACTTTC

V: TRBV30
J: TRBJ2-1
size: -
D: -
length: 11
CDR3: CAGLRNNEQFF
DNA: TGTGCCGGCCTCCGGAACAATGAGCAGTTCTTC

V: TRBV4-2
J: TRBJ1-1
size: -
D: -
length: 19
CDR3: CASSQSDTQARTMNTEAFF
DNA: TGTGCCAGCAGCCAGTCGGACACGCAGGCACGTACTATGAACACTGAAGCTTTCTTT

V: TRBV28
J: TRBJ1-5
size: -
D: -
length: 17
CDR3: CASSFWFQSRGNQPQHF
DNA: TGTGCCAGCAGTTTTTGGTTTCAATCCAGGGGCAATCAGCCCCAGCATTTT

V: TRBV6-6
J: TRBJ1-1
size: -
D: -
length: 14
CDR3: CASRPTTENTEAFF
DNA: TGTGCCAGCAGGCCCACGACAGAGAACACTGAAGCTTTCTTT

V: TRBV25-1
J: TRBJ1-2
size: -
D: -
length: 12
CDR3: CASSVTGYGYTF
DNA: TGTGCCAGCAGTGTTACAGGGTATGGCTACACCTTC

V: TRBV6-1
J: TRBJ2-7
size: -
D: TRBD1
length: 15
CDR3: CACGERDRGRHEQYF
DNA: TGTGCCTGCGGGGAAAGGGACAGGGGGCGACACGAGCAGTACTTC

V: TRBV4-1
J: TRBJ1-2
size: -
D: -
length: 13
CDR3: CASSQEGVAGFTF
DNA: TGCGCCAGCAGCCAAGAGGGGGTCGCGGGGTTTACCTTC

V: TRBV5-1
J: TRBJ1-1
size: -
D: -
length: 15
CDR3: CASSPTGVSGTEAFF
DNA: TGCGCCAGCAGCCCGACGGGTGTGTCGGGCACTGAAGCTTTCTTT

V: TRBV4-1
J: TRBJ1-1
size: -
D: -
length: 15
CDR3: CASSHPHAAYTEAFF
DNA: TGCGCCAGCAGCCACCCGCACGCGGCCTACACTGAAGCTTTCTTT

V: TRBV5-1
J: TRBJ2-1
size: -
D: -
length: 15
CDR3: CASSFLTVGANEQFF
DNA: TGCGCCAGCAGCTTTCTCACCGTGGGGGCCAATGAGCAGTTCTTC

V: TRBV5-4
J: TRBJ2-1
size: -
D: -
length: 15
CDR3: CASMQGGDSYNEQFF
DNA: TGTGCCAGCATGCAGGGGGGAGACTCCTACAATGAGCAGTTCTTC

V: TRBV5-1
J: TRBJ1-2
size: -
D: TRBD1
length: 14
CDR3: CASSGTGAGYGYTF
DNA: TGCGCCAGCAGCGGTACAGGGGCGGGGTATGGCTACACCTTC

V: TRBV10-3
J: TRBJ2-1
size: once
D: -
length: 11
CDR3: CATLDRNEQFF
DNA: TGTGCCACCCTAGACAGAAATGAGCAGTTCTTC

V: TRBV6-1
J: TRBJ1-5
size: -
D: -
length: 15
CDR3: CASRATGYSNQPQHF
DNA: TGTGCCAGCAGGGCTACAGGTTATAGCAATCAGCCCCAGCATTTT

V: TRBV11-3
J: TRBJ2-1
size: -
D: TRBD1
length: 15
CDR3: CASSEGRGQYNEQFF
DNA: TGTGCCAGCAGCGAAGGTCGGGGACAGTACAATGAGCAGTTCTTC

V: TRBV5-6
J: TRBJ2-6
size: -
D: -
length: 15
CDR3: CASSWGFSGANVLTF
DNA: TGTGCCAGCAGCTGGGGGTTTTCTGGGGCCAACGTCCTGACTTTC

V: TRBV23-1
J: TRBJ2-7
size: -
D: TRBD1
length: 15
CDR3: CASSTTLQGVDEQYF
DNA: TGCGCCAGCAGTACAACCCTACAGGGGGTCGACGAGCAGTACTTC

V: TRBV6-6
J: TRBJ1-5
size: -
D: TRBD1
length: 14
CDR3: CASRRQGGNQPQHF
DNA: TGTGCCAGCAGGCGACAGGGAGGCAATCAGCCCCAGCATTTT

V: TRBV6-5
J: TRBJ2-7
size: -
D: -
length: 15
CDR3: CASSYDGVNPYEQYF
DNA: TGTGCCAGCAGTTACGATGGGGTAAACCCCTACGAGCAGTACTTC

V: TRBV11-2
J: TRBJ2-1
size: -
D: TRBD2
length: 15
CDR3: CASRSSGVRGNEQFF
DNA: TGTGCCAGCAGGTCTAGCGGGGTCCGAGGAAATGAGCAGTTCTTC

V: TRBV7-2
J: TRBJ1-2
size: few
D: -
length: 14
CDR3: CASSPFESVYGYTF
DNA: TGTGCCAGCAGTCCGTTCGAGTCCGTCTATGGCTACACCTTC